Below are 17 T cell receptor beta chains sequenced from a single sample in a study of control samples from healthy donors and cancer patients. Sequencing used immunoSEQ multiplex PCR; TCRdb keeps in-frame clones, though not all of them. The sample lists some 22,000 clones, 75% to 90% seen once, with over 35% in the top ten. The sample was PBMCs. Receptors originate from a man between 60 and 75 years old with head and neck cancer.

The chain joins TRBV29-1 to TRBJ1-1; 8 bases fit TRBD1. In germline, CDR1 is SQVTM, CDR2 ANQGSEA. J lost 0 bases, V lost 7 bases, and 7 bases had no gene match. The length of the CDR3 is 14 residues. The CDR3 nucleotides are TGCAGCGCTGGACAGGGAGGGGTGAACACTGAAGCTTTCTTT. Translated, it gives CSAGQGGVNTEAFF.

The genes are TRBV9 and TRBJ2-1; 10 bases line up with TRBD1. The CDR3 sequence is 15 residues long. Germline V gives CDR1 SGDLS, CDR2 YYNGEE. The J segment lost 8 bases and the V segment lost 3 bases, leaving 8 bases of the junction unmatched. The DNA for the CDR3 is TGTGCCAGCAGCGCCGCGGGACAGGGGTTCGATGAGCAGTTCTTC. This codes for CASSAAGQGFDEQFF.

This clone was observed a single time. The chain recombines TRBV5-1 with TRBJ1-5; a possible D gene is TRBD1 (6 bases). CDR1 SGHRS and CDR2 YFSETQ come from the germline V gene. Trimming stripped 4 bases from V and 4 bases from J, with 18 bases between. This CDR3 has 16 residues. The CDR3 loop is CASSEFGQTSNQPQHF. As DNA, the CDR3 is TGCGCCAGCAGCGAGTTCGGACAGACGAGTAATCAGCCCCAGCATTTT.

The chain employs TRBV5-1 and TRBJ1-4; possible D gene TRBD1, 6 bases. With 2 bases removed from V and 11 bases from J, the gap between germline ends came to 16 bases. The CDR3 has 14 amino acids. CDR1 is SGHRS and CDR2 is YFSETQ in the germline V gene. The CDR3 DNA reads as TGCGCCAGCAGCTTCGGGCAGGGGAGTGGTAAACTGTTTTTT. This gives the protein CASSFGQGSGKLFF. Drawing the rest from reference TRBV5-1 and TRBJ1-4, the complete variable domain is KAGVTQTPRYLIKTRGQQVTLSCSPISGHRSVSWYQQTPGQGLQFLFEYFSETQRNKGNFPGRFSGRQFSNSRSEMNVSTLELGDSALYLCASSFGQGSGKLFFGSGTQLSVL.

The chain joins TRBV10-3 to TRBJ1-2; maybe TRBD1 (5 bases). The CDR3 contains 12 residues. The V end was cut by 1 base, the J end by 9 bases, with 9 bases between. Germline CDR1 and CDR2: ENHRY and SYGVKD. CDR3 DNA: TGTGCCATCAGTGAGTTGAGGGGCAGCTACACCTTC. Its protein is CAISELRGSYTF.

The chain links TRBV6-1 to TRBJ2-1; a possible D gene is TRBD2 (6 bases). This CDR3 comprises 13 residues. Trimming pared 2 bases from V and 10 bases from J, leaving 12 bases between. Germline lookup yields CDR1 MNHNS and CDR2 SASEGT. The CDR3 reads CASSEPDREEQFF. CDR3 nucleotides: TGTGCCAGCAGTGAACCGGACCGGGAGGAGCAGTTCTTC.

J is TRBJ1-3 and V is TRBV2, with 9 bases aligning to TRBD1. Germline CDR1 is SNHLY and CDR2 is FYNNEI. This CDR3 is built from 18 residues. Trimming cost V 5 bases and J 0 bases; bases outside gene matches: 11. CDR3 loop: CASSRGTGKDLSGNTIYF. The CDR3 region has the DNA TGTGCCAGCAGTCGTGGGACAGGGAAAGATCTCTCTGGAAACACCATATATTTT.

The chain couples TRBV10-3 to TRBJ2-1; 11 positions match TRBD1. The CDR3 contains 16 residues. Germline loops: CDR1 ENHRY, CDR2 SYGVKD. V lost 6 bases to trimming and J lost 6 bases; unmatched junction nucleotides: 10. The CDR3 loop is CAIRSSGQGAGNEQFF. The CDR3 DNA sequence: TGTGCCATCAGGTCCTCCGGACAGGGGGCCGGCAATGAGCAGTTCTTC.

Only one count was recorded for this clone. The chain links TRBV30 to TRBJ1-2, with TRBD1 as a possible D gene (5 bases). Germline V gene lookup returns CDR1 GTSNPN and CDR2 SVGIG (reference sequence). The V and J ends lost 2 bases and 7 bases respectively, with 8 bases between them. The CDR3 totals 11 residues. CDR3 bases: TGTGCCTGGAGTTGGGGGGGTGGCTACACCTTC. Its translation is CAWSWGGGYTF.

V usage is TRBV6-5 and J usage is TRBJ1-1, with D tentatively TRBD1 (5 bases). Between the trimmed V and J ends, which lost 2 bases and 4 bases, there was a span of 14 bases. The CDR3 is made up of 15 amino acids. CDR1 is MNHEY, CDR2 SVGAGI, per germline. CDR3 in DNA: TGTGCCAGCAGTTACGGGAGGAATCAGGGCACTGAAGCTTTCTTT. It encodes CASSYGRNQGTEAFF.

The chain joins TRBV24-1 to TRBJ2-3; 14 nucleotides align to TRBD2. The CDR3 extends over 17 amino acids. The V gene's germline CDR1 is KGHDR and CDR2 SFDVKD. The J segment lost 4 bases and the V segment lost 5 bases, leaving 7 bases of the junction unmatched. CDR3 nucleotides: TGTGCCACCAGTGGAGGCCCGACTAGCGGGAGGGCAGATACGCAGTATTTT. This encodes CATSGGPTSGRADTQYF.

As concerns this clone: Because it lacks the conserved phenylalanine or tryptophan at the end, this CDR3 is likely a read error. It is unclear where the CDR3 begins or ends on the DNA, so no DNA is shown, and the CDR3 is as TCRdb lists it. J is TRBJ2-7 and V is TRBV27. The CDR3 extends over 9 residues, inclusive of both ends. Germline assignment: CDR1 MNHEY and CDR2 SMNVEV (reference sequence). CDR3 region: CARPGRTPG.

The CDR3 bases are TGTGCCAGCAGCCCGGGGGACAGGGGGCGGAAAGGTGAAGCTTTCTTT. Translating gives CASSPGDRGRKGEAFF. V and J are TRBV9 and TRBJ1-1, with 12 bases identical to TRBD1. CDR1 is SGDLS, CDR2 YYNGEE, per germline. CDR3 length: 16 amino acids. The junction had 11 bases not matched to a gene; V was cut back by 4 bases and J by 7 bases. Together with reference TRBV9 and TRBJ1-1, the CDR3 gives the full variable domain: DSGVTQTPKHLITATGQRVTLRCSPRSGDLSVYWYQQSLDQGLQFLIQYYNGEERAKGNILERFSAQQFPDLHSELNLSSLELGDSALYFCASSPGDRGRKGEAFFGQGTRLTVV.

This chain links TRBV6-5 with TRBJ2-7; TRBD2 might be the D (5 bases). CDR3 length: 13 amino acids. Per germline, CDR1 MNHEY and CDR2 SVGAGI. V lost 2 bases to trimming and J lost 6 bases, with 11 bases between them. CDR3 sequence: CASSYGESAEQYF. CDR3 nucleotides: TGTGCCAGCAGTTACGGGGAGTCCGCCGAGCAGTACTTC.

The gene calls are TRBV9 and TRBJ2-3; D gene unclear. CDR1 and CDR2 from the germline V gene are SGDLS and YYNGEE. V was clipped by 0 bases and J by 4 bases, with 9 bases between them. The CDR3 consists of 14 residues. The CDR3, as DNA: TGTGCCAGCAGCGTAGCTACGAGAGCAGATACGCAGTATTTT. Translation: CASSVATRADTQYF. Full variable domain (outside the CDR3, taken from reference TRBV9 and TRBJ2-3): DSGVTQTPKHLITATGQRVTLRCSPRSGDLSVYWYQQSLDQGLQFLIQYYNGEERAKGNILERFSAQQFPDLHSELNLSSLELGDSALYFCASSVATRADTQYFGPGTRLTVL.

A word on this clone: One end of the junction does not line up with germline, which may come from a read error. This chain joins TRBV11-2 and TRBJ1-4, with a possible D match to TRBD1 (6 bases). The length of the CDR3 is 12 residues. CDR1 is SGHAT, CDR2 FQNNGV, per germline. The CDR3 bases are TGTGTCAGCAGTTTCAGGGGTGAAAAACTGTTTTTT. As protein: CVSSFRGEKLFF.

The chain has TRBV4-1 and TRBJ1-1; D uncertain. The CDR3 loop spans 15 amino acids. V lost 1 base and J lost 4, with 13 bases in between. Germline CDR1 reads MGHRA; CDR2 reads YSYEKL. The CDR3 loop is CASSQGAAVFTEAFF. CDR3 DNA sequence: TGCGCCAGCAGCCAAGGGGCAGCGGTTTTCACTGAAGCTTTCTTT.